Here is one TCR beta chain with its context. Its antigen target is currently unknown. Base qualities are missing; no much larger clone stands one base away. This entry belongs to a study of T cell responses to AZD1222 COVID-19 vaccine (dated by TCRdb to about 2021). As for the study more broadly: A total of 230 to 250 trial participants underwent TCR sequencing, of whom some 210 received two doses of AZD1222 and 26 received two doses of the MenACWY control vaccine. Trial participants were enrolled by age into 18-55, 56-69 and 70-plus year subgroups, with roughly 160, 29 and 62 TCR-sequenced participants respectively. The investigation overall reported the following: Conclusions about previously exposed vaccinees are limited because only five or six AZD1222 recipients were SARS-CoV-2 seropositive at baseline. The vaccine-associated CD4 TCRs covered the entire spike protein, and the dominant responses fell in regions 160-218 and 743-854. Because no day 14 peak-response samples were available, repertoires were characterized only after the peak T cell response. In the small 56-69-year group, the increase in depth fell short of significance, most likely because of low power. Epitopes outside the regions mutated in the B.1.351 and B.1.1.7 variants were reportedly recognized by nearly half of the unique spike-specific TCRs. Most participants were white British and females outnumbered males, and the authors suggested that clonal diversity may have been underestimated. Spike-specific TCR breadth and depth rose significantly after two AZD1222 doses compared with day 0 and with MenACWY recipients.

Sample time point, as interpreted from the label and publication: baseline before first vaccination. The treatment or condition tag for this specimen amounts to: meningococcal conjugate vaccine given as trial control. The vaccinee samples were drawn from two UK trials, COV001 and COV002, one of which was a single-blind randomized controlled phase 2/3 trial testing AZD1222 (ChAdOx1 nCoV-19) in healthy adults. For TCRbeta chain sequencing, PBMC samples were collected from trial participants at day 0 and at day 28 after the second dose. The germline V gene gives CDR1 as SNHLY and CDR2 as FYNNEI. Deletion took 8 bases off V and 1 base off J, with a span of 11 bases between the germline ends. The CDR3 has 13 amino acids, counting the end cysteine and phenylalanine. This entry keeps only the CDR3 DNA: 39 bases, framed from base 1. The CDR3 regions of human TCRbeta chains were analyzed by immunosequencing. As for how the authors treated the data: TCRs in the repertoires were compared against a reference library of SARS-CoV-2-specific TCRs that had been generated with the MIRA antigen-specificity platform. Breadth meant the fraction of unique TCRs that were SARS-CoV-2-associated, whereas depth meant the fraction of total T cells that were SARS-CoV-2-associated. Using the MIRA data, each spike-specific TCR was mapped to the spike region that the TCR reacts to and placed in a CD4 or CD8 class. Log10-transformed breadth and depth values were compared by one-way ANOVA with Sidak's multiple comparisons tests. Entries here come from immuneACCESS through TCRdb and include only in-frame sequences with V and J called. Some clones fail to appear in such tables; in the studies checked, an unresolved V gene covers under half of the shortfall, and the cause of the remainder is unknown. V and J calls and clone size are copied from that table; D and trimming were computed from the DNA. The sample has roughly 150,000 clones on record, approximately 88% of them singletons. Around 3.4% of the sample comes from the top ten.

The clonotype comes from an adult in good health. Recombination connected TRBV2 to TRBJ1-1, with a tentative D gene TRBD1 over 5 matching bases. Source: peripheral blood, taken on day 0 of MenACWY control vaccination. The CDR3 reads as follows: CASRGERNTEAFF. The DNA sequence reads TGTGCCAGCCGGGGGGAGAGGAACACTGAAGCTTTCTTT.